This T cell receptor beta chain is from a study of T-cell memory formation after mild COVID-19. General study findings and limits: There was no confirmation that second-wave clones peaking on day 37 were SARS-CoV-2 specific. Later expanders leaned CD4+, whereas clones that contracted between day 15 and 85 were balanced CD4/CD8.

TCRdb reanalysed the 5' RACE reads using MiXCR and keeps one entry per CDR3 protein. The table includes 270,000 or so distinct CDR3 sequences, roughly 18% detected once. This CDR3 has 16 residues. The V gene end was trimmed by 4 bases and the J gene end by 4 bases; junction bases not matched to a gene: 4. CDR1 is LGHNA, CDR2 YNFKEQ, per germline. This clonotype was counted only a few times. Its antigen is currently unknown. The specimen sequenced was PBMCs or a T cell subset sorted from them (not recorded which). The clonotype was recovered from a man younger than 35 who had mild COVID-19 (a few samples of this study predate the infection). Cell type and time point are not known. V gene TRBV4-2 combines with J gene TRBJ2-6; 10 positions match TRBD1. CDR3 DNA: TGTGCCAGCAGCCCCGACAGGGGGCAGGGGGCCAACGTCCTGACTTTC. Protein: CASSPDRGQGANVLTF.